This TCR beta chain was sequenced in a study of blood T cell repertoires in COVID-19. Study context: Acute-phase and convalescent COVID-19 samples originated in the United States, Italy and Spain.

Germline CDR1 is SGHVS and CDR2 is FQNEAQ. There are 14 residues in the CDR3. After removal of 5 bases from V and 7 bases from J, the junction contained 5 bases not matched to a gene. Authors' processing steps: Estimation of nucleated cell counts relied on the amplification of reference gene primers. The protocol was immunoSEQ multiplex PCR, while the TCRdb copy is restricted to in-frame clones and leaves out a portion. V and J calls and clone size are those listed in that table; D and trimming were worked out from the DNA. The sample yields 250,000 to 300,000 clones, about 76% seen once. The clonotype was recovered from a woman between 55 and 75 years old with active or convalescent COVID-19. The sample consisted of peripheral blood. The chain combines TRBV7-8 with TRBJ1-2; 12 nucleotides match TRBD1. Here the CDR3 DNA reads TGTGCCAGCAGCACGGGACAGGGGGCGACTGGCTACACCTTC. Translation gives CASSTGQGATGYTF.